This T cell receptor beta chain was captured in a study of blood T cell repertoires in COVID-19 (dated by TCRdb to 2019 to 2021). The study in broad terms: The collaborator samples originated in the United States, Italy and Spain and spanned the acute and convalescent phases of COVID-19. The prospective study material was composed of cDNA or gDNA derived from T cells, B-cell-depleted T cells, or PBMCs. The dataset comprised deeply sampled blood TCRbeta repertoires from subjects exposed to, actively infected with, or recovered from COVID-19. A freely available public database, intended as a resource for researchers studying the immune response to SARS-CoV-2, is where the repertoires were released. Samples came from the ongoing ImmuneRACE study (first 160 participants) plus 1,254 subjects from 6 global collaborators. A de-identified subject ID, COVID-19 status, age in years and sex were almost always included in the sample metadata. HLA class I and class II types, where available, came from metadata supplied by the sample provider rather than from assay-based typing. Broader findings and caveats from the paper: The quantity of clinical and demographic metadata differed by source and by participant and was supplied without curation.

In the prospective study, participants were about 18 to 100 years old, resided in under 30 geographic areas of the United States, and were enrolled through a virtual design. Cohort assignment in the prospective study relied on participant-reported clinical history from a screening survey and a study questionnaire. Recovered participants in ImmuneRACE Cohort 3 were defined as having two consecutive negative NP/OP PCR tests, clearance from a healthcare professional, or resolution of symptoms. Mobile phlebotomists in the prospective study collected whole blood, serum and a nasopharyngeal or oropharyngeal swab from every participant. Additional blood draws and questionnaires over an approximately two-month period could optionally be provided by prospective study participants. Before DNA extraction, prospective study blood samples were shipped either frozen or at room temperature. From its cysteine to its phenylalanine, the CDR3 spans 17 amino acids. Just CDR3 DNA is preserved here, 51 bases in frame from base 1. CDR1 and CDR2, looked up from the germline V gene, are SQVTM and ANQGSEA. V and J lose 4 bases and 0 bases, and a span of 16 bases separates them.

Worth noting for this clone: Its antigen remains unidentified. Base qualities are not recorded, but no much larger clone differs from it by a single base.

TCRbeta CDR3 regions were amplified from genomic DNA using the immunoSEQ Assay, a bias-controlled multiplex PCR. On the study's bioinformatics: Within the assay, amplification of reference gene primers was used to estimate how many nucleated cells each sample contained. Sequence reads were collapsed and filtered to measure the absolute abundance of every unique TCRbeta CDR3 rearrangement. For each sample, productive Simpson clonality was calculated as the square root of Simpson's diversity index across productive rearrangements. Held by TCRdb, this immuneACCESS table contains in-frame sequences only and omits some clones. Under half of the omission traces to an unresolved V gene where checked; the cause of the rest is unknown. D and trimming were read from the DNA, whereas the V and J calls and clone size are those reported in that table. The sample table holds a few hundred thousand clones, of which around 86% were seen once. About 10% of the sample belongs to the ten largest clones.

The TCR comes from a young woman who had recovered from COVID-19. The receptor chain draws on TRBV29-1 and TRBJ2-6; the D segment cannot be called with confidence. The sequenced material came from PBMCs or T cells enriched from blood (not recorded which). The CDR3 loop reads CSVVFALPRSGANVLTF. The nucleotide sequence is given as TGCAGCGTTGTATTCGCACTTCCTCGCTCTGGGGCCAACGTCCTGACTTTC.